This T cell receptor (beta chain) appears in the sequencing data of a study of blood T cell repertoires in COVID-19. Germline trimming cut 2 bases from V and 6 bases from J; bases unmatched to any gene: 12. Germline CDR1 and CDR2: SGHVS and FNYEAQ. This CDR3 is built from 16 residues. TCRdb's table, derived via immunoSEQ multiplex PCR, lists solely in-frame clones and lacks some. The sample records 50,000 to 70,000 clones, 76% being singletons. This TCR came from a man aged 45 to 65 with active or convalescent COVID-19. Sequencing input: peripheral blood. The V call is TRBV7-6, the J call TRBJ2-7, with 8 bases matching TRBD1. CDR3 in amino acids: CASSLLSGQAFGEQYF. CDR3 in DNA: TGTGCCAGCAGCTTACTTTCGGGACAGGCCTTCGGCGAGCAGTACTTC.